This T cell receptor (beta chain) came from a study of T-cell reconstitution after alpha-beta-depleted transplantation in children. Points from the study as a whole: T-cell numbers and diversity one year post-transplant derived largely from freshly generated T cells. The study reportedly traced alpha-beta T cells about two months after transplant to several hundred expanded graft clones.

Turning to this clonotype: What it recognizes is unknown.

TCRbeta library construction was performed incorporating unique molecular identifiers. MiXCR, applied by TCRdb to the PCR reads, yields one record per CDR3 protein. The table has about 200,000 distinct CDR3 sequences, approximately 6.9% seen once; the top ten hold 5% to 6.5%. CDR3 length: 15 amino acids. Germline V gene data show CDR1 as MNHNS and CDR2 as SASEGT. V lost 10 bases, J lost 0 bases, and 18 bases lay in between. Sample: PBMCs, taken before TCRalphabeta/CD19-depleted stem cell transplant. J is TRBJ1-1 and V is TRBV6-1, with D uncertain. The sequence was obtained from a boy between 2 and 10 years old with acute lymphoblastic leukemia, due to receive a stem cell transplant. CDR3 in DNA: TGTGCCACCCGAGATCCTGGGCCGCTGAACACTGAAGCTTTCTTT. It codes for CATRDPGPLNTEAFF.